These T cell receptor beta chains were read from a single sample in a study of T cells in Graves' hyperthyroidism and ophthalmopathy. TCRdb itself ran the multiplex PCR reads through MiXCR, one entry per CDR3 protein. The sample contains about 300,000 distinct CDR3 sequences, roughly a fifth of which appear only once. Material: blood. Source of these receptors: a man between 50 and 59 years old with Graves' ophthalmopathy. Both conserved end residues are part of each CDR3. Fields, in order: D gene, J gene, clone size, V gene, CDR3 protein, CDR3 DNA. D genes are given only for firm matches. Rows give clone size only sometimes, using once, few, many, or a class for an expanded clone.

. | TRBJ1-1 | . | TRBV11-2 | CASSLAIQGSTEAFF | TGTGCCAGCAGCTTAGCAATTCAGGGGTCCACTGAAGCTTTCTTT
TRBD1 | TRBJ1-3 | . | TRBV29-1 | CAGGSSGNTIYF | TGCGCAGGGGGCTCCTCTGGAAACACCATATATTTT
TRBD1 | TRBJ2-2 | . | TRBV12-5 | CASGLVTTGYTGELFF | TGTGCTAGTGGTTTGGTCACGACAGGGTACACCGGGGAGCTGTTTTTT
. | TRBJ1-3 | . | TRBV2 | CASSDRSSGNTIYF | TGTGCCAGCAGTGACAGGAGCTCTGGAAACACCATATATTTT
. | TRBJ1-6 | many | TRBV7-8 | CASSLAQGSGNYSPLHF | TGTGCCAGCAGCTTAGCGCAAGGGTCTGGAAACTATTCACCCCTCCACTTT
. | TRBJ2-7 | many | TRBV6-1 | CASSEGIFYEQYF | TGTGCCAGCAGTGAGGGGATCTTCTACGAGCAGTACTTC
. | TRBJ1-3 | . | TRBV15 | CATSRPLGTANTIYF | TGTGCCACCAGCAGACCCCTGGGAACCGCGAACACCATATATTTT
TRBD1 | TRBJ1-2 | many | TRBV30 | CAWSGDRFFGYTF | TGTGCCTGGAGCGGGGACAGGTTCTTCGGCTACACCTTC
. | TRBJ2-1 | . | TRBV6-2/TRBV6-3 | CASSYLAYNEQFF | TGTGCCAGCAGTTACCTGGCGTACAATGAGCAGTTCTTC
. | TRBJ2-5 | many | TRBV27 | CASSLGGGSGETQYF | TGTGCCAGCAGTTTGGGTGGGGGTAGTGGAGAGACCCAGTACTTC
. | TRBJ2-3 | many | TRBV28 | CASGRGEDTQYF | TGTGCCAGCGGACGGGGCGAGGATACGCAGTATTTT
. | TRBJ2-1 | many | TRBV2 | CASSSGASAGDGLVEQFF | TGTGCCAGCAGTTCAGGGGCGAGCGCGGGAGATGGGTTGGTTGAGCAGTTCTTC
TRBD2 | TRBJ2-7 | few | TRBV4-2 | CASSQEPGLAGGGQYF | TGTGCCAGCAGCCAAGAGCCGGGACTAGCGGGAGGAGGGCAGTACTTC
. | TRBJ2-7 | . | TRBV6-6 | CASGYSSGRGEQYF | TGTGCCAGCGGTTACTCTTCAGGGAGAGGCGAGCAGTACTTC
TRBD2 | TRBJ2-4 | many | TRBV20-1 | CSARWLAGVLGGNIQYF | TGCAGTGCTAGATGGCTAGCGGGAGTTCTGGGAGGAAACATTCAGTACTTC
. | TRBJ1-5 | many | TRBV20-1 | CSGAGGNQPQHF | TGCAGTGGAGCGGGGGGCAATCAGCCCCAGCATTTT
. | TRBJ2-3 | many | TRBV5-1 | CASKSDSATDTQYF | TGCGCCAGCAAATCGGATAGCGCCACAGATACGCAGTATTTT
. | TRBJ1-5 | many | TRBV12-3/TRBV12-4 | CASSRESNQPQHF | TGTGCCAGCAGCCGGGAGAGCAATCAGCCCCAGCATTTT
. | TRBJ1-1 | many | TRBV10-3 | CAISGGTMNTEAFF | TGTGCCATCAGTGGCGGCACAATGAACACTGAAGCTTTCTTT
. | TRBJ2-7 | many | TRBV6-1 | CASSLGPLGYEQYF | TGTGCCAGCAGTTTGGGACCTCTGGGTTACGAGCAGTACTTC
TRBD1 | TRBJ2-2 | many | TRBV11-2 | CASSLGGTGSLPNTGELFF | TGTGCCAGCAGCTTAGGGGGGACAGGTTCCCTCCCGAACACCGGGGAGCTGTTTTTT
. | TRBJ2-1 | many | TRBV28 | CASNGIRNEQFF | TGTGCCAGCAACGGGATACGAAATGAGCAGTTCTTC
TRBD2 | TRBJ2-2 | . | TRBV7-6 | CASSLPPGGITGELFF | TGTGCCAGCAGCCTACCCCCGGGAGGGATCACCGGGGAGCTGTTTTTT
. | TRBJ1-2 | . | TRBV30 | CAWGGTYGYTF | TGTGCCTGGGGGGGAACTTATGGCTACACCTTC
. | TRBJ1-1 | many | TRBV5-1 | CASSSGQFEAFF | TGCGCCAGCAGCTCCGGACAGTTTGAAGCTTTCTTT
. | TRBJ1-6 | . | TRBV4-1 | CASSQDRFSPLHF | TGCGCCAGCAGCCAAGACAGGTTTTCACCCCTCCACTTT
. | TRBJ2-5 | many | TRBV27 | CASSLFGHSQETQYF | TGTGCCAGCAGTTTATTCGGACACTCCCAAGAGACCCAGTACTTC
. | TRBJ2-1 | many | TRBV11-2 | CASSLGGSGSYNEQFF | TGTGCCAGCAGCTTAGGGGGGTCCGGCTCCTACAATGAGCAGTTCTTC
TRBD1 | TRBJ2-7 | . | TRBV29-1 | CSGGQGAFGGNEQYF | TGCAGCGGTGGACAGGGGGCGTTTGGTGGGAACGAGCAGTACTTC
. | TRBJ1-5 | many | TRBV6-5 | CASSYSRYSNQPQHF | TGTGCCAGCAGTTACTCCCGATATAGCAATCAGCCCCAGCATTTT
TRBD1 | TRBJ2-3 | many | TRBV7-9 | CASSFPRGLGADTQYF | TGTGCCAGCAGCTTCCCCAGGGGGCTCGGGGCAGATACGCAGTATTTT